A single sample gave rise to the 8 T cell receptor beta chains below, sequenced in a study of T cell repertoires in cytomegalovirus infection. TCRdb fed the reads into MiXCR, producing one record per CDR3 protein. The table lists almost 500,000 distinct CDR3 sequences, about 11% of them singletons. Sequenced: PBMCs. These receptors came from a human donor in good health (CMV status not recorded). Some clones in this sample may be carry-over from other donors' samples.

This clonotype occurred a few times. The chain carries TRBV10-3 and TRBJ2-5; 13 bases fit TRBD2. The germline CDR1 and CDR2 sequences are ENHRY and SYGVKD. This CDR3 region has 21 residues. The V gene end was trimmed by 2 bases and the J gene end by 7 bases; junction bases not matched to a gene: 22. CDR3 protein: CAISEPQTISTSGGLRGTQYF. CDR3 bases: TGTGCCATCAGTGAGCCGCAAACTATTTCGACTAGCGGGGGGCTCCGGGGGACCCAGTACTTC.

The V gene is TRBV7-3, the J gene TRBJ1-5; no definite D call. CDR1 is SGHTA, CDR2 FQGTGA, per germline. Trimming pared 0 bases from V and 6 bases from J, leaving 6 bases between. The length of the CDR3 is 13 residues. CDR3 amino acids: CASSLTASQPQHF. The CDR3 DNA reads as TGTGCCAGCAGCTTAACGGCGAGTCAGCCCCAGCATTTT.

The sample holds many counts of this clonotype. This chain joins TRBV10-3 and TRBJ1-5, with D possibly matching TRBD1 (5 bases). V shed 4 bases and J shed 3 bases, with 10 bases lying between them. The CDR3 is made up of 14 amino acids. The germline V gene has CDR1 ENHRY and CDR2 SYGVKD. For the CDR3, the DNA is TGTGCCATCAGTGGGGCAGGGAACAATCAGCCCCAGCATTTT. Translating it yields CAISGAGNNQPQHF.

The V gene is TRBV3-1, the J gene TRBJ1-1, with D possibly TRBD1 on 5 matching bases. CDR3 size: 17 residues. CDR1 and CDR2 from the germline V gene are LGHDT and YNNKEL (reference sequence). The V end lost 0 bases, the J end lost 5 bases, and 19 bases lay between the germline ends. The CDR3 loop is CASSQDFGPGQGTEAFF. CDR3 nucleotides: TGTGCCAGCAGCCAAGATTTCGGCCCAGGGCAGGGTACTGAAGCTTTCTTT.

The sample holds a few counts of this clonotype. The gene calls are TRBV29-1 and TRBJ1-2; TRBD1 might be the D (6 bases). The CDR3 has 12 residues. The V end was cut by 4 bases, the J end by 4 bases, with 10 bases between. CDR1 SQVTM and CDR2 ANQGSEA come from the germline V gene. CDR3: CSVAGASYGYTF. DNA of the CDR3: TGCAGCGTTGCAGGGGCTAGCTATGGCTACACCTTC.

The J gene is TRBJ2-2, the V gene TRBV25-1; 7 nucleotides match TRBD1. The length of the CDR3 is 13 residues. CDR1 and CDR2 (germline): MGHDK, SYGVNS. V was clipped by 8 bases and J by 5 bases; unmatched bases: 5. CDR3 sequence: CASGPGGTGELFF. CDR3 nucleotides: TGTGCCAGCGGGCCAGGGGGAACCGGGGAGCTGTTTTTT.

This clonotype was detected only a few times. The CDR3 nucleotides are TGTGCCAGCAGTGCGATCGCCACTGGCTCCTACGAGCAGTACTTC. Amino acid sequence: CASSAIATGSYEQYF. The rearrangement uses TRBV28 and TRBJ2-7; D is unresolved. CDR1 is MDHEN, CDR2 SYDVKM, per germline. CDR3 length: 15 amino acids. V lost 5 bases and J 0 bases, leaving 14 bases between the germline ends.

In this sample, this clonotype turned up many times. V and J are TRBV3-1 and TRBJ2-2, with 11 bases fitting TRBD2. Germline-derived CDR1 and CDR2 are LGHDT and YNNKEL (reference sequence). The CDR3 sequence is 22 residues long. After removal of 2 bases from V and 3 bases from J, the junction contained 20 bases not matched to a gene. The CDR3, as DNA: TGTGCCAGCAGCCAAAAATGGGCCTTTAGCACTAGCGGGAGTGCGGACACCGGGGAGCTGTTTTTT. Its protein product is CASSQKWAFSTSGSADTGELFF.